This TCR beta chain originates from a study of blood T cell repertoires in COVID-19. Looked up from germline, CDR1 is LNHDA and CDR2 is SQIVND (reference sequence). Trimming left V 7 bases short and J 6 bases short, with 16 bases between. The CDR3 spans 13 residues. Authors' data handling: Amplified reference gene primers provided the basis for estimating nucleated cell counts. The table came from immunoSEQ multiplex PCR; TCRdb's copy has only in-frame clones and leaves some out. The V and J calls and clone size were taken over from that table, and D and trimming were inferred from the DNA. The sample shows 150,000 to 200,000 clones, around 80% of them seen only once. The sample holds a few counts of this clone.

The gene calls are TRBV19 and TRBJ2-7; TRBD2 might be the D (6 bases). This clonotype was obtained from a woman aged 45-59 years who had recovered from COVID-19. The source material was PBMCs or T cells enriched from blood (not recorded which). The CDR3 nucleotides are TGTGCCAGTACCAAACTCCAGGGAGGCGAGCAGTACTTC. This sequence encodes CASTKLQGGEQYF.